This TCR beta chain was found in a study of blood T cell repertoires in COVID-19. The wider study: T cells, B-cell-depleted T cells, or PBMCs provided the cDNA or gDNA that served as material.

In the original processing: The authors estimated nucleated cell counts from reference gene primer amplification. Profiling relied on immunoSEQ multiplex PCR, and the TCRdb table lists in-frame clones only, not all of them. V and J calls and clone size are those listed in that table; D and trimming were worked out from the DNA. The sample carries a few hundred thousand clones, roughly 87% recorded once. Trimming left V 6 bases short and J 0 bases short, with 17 bases between. Looked up from germline, CDR1 is MNHEY and CDR2 is SVGEGT. The CDR3 contains 17 residues. This chain links TRBV6-2 or TRBV6-3 with TRBJ1-4; weak D call: TRBD1 (6 bases). The TCR comes from a man aged 45-65 years with active or convalescent COVID-19. The sample consisted of peripheral blood. This CDR3 is CASSPGQTQATNEKLFF. CDR3 in DNA: TGTGCCAGCAGCCCGGGACAAACCCAAGCAACTAATGAAAAACTGTTTTTT.